Presented here are 7 T cell receptor beta chains from one specimen sequenced in a study of T cell repertoires in cytomegalovirus infection. Each CDR3 protein gets one entry after TCRdb re-called the reads with MiXCR. The table lists under 200,000 distinct CDR3 sequences, less than 25% of them singletons. These receptors have no known antigen. The starting material was CD8+ T cells from cultured PBMCs, obtained from culture after CMV antigen stimulation. All receptors come from a human donor in good health (CMV status not recorded). Some clones in this sample may be carry-over from other donors' samples.

This clonotype was seen at least ten times. V is TRBV7-2 and J is TRBJ2-3, with 7 bases that match TRBD2. V trimming: 2 bases; J trimming: 0 bases; junction bases outside the gene matches: 17. The CDR3 spans 20 residues. CDR1 is SGHTA, CDR2 FQGNSA, per germline. DNA for the CDR3: TGTGCCAGCAGCTTATCCCCGGGAGGAGGAGAATTATCTAGCACAGATACGCAGTATTTT. Protein product: CASSLSPGGGELSSTDTQYF.

This clonotype has a count of ten or more. The chain carries TRBV12-3 or TRBV12-4 and TRBJ2-5, with D possibly TRBD2 on 6 matching bases. The germline V and J ends were trimmed by 3 bases and 1 base, with 12 bases remaining between them. This CDR3 contains 15 residues. The CDR3 DNA sequence: TGTGCCAGCAGTTTGGGGGGAAGGCGCCAAGAGACCCAGTACTTC. Encoded protein: CASSLGGRRQETQYF.

The sample holds a few counts of this clonotype. This chain uses TRBV7-2 with TRBJ1-4; 11 bases map to TRBD1. V trimming: 1 base; J trimming: 7 bases; junction bases outside the gene matches: 2. The CDR3 length is 15 residues. Germline CDR1 is SGHTA and CDR2 is FQGNSA. DNA of the CDR3: TGTGCCAGCAGCTTAGAGGACAGGGGGCCTGAAAAACTGTTTTTT. Its translation: CASSLEDRGPEKLFF.

This clonotype turned up a few times. The chain uses TRBV11-2 and TRBJ2-1; D might be TRBD1 or TRBD2, each matching 5 bases. V was trimmed by 2 bases and J by 5 bases, leaving 10 bases between them. The CDR3 consists of 14 residues. The germline CDR1 and CDR2 sequences are SGHAT and FQNNGV. The CDR3 sequence is CASSLWGPHNEQFF. CDR3 nucleotide sequence: TGTGCCAGCAGCTTATGGGGACCTCACAATGAGCAGTTCTTC.

This clonotype was seen a handful of times. This sequence joins TRBV7-9 and TRBJ1-5; 7 nucleotides match TRBD1. With 5 bases clipped from V and 4 bases from J, the junction kept 8 bases outside the gene matches. The V gene's germline CDR1 is SEHNR and CDR2 FQNEAQ (reference sequence). This CDR3 has 15 residues. CDR3 sequence reads: CASSPRGGINQPQHF. CDR3 in DNA: TGTGCCAGCAGCCCCCGAGGGGGCATAAATCAGCCCCAGCATTTT.

This clonotype appeared a few times. This chain joins TRBV5-8 and TRBJ1-6; D uncertain. V was clipped by 5 bases and J by 8 bases, with 17 bases between them. Germline V gene sequence: CDR1 SGHTS, CDR2 YDEGEE. The CDR3 is 15 residues long. The DNA of the CDR3 is TGTGCCAGCAGTCATAAGCGGGGTCCCGATTCACCCCTCCACTTT. It yields the protein CASSHKRGPDSPLHF.

A few counts support this clonotype. This chain links TRBV7-9 with TRBJ2-3, with 8 bases fitting TRBD1. From germline, CDR1 is SEHNR and CDR2 FQNEAQ (reference sequence). Unmatched junction bases numbered 7, after V lost 4 bases and J lost 4 bases. The CDR3 sequence is 15 residues long. CDR3 protein: CASSSTKTGADTQYF. The CDR3 bases are TGTGCCAGCAGCTCGACTAAGACAGGGGCAGATACGCAGTATTTT.